This is a list of T cell receptor beta chains from one sample in a study of blood T cell repertoires in COVID-19. Only in-frame clones appear in the TCRdb table, and some are missing; sequencing was by immunoSEQ multiplex PCR. The table lists about 130,000 clones, approximately 84% of them singletons. Sequencing used peripheral blood. These receptors were collected from a woman younger than 45 who had recovered from COVID-19. Both conserved end residues are part of each CDR3.

J gene | V gene | CDR3 protein
TRBJ2-3 | TRBV7-2 | CASSSTSGRNTQYF
TRBJ1-6 | TRBV2 | CASRGLSSSYNSPLHF
TRBJ2-1 | TRBV6-2/TRBV6-3 | CASSYSPGGRGYNEQFF
TRBJ2-1 | TRBV18 | CASSPGDRAVYNEQFF
TRBJ1-5 | TRBV28 | CASRPPGVSNQPQHF
TRBJ2-1 | TRBV27 | CASSTSGSYNEQFF
TRBJ1-5 | TRBV4-1 | CASSRGQGSNQPQHF
TRBJ2-2 | TRBV6-5 | CASSNRVEDGELFF
TRBJ1-2 | TRBV18 | CASSASGTGVYGYTF
TRBJ2-7 | TRBV14 | CASARDRLNYEQYF
TRBJ2-3 | TRBV2 | CASSEALGGGLTDTQYF
TRBJ2-1 | TRBV19 | CASSITSGSANEQFF
TRBJ1-1 | TRBV27 | CASSLTRDSNTEAFF
TRBJ2-1 | TRBV27 | CASSMSSYNEQFF
TRBJ2-4 | TRBV27 | CASSPEKGALAKNIQYF
TRBJ2-3 | TRBV6-1 | CASSESTVSRTDTQYF
TRBJ2-1 | TRBV7-8 | CASSLAALNNEQFF
TRBJ2-2 | TRBV6-4 | CANIRGRGTGELFF
TRBJ2-1 | TRBV15 | CASRQESSYNEQFF
TRBJ2-5 | TRBV3-1/TRBV3-2 | CASSQELAGETQYF
TRBJ2-1 | TRBV6-1 | CASSEAGGYNEQFF
TRBJ2-1 | TRBV7-3 | CASSLAGGPRSNEQFF
TRBJ2-2 | TRBV21-1 | CASSKYSFWASGPLNTGELFF
TRBJ1-3 | TRBV11-2 | CASSLDRAGNTIYF
TRBJ2-5 | TRBV7-2 | CASSDRTYETQYF
TRBJ1-2 | TRBV30 | CAWYRGSNYGYTF
TRBJ1-4 | TRBV6-1 | CASSERFWQGVEKLFF
TRBJ2-1 | TRBV29-1 | CSVGTVRNEQFF
TRBJ2-2 | TRBV12-3/TRBV12-4 | CASSPGPRELFF
TRBJ2-7 | TRBV6-5 | CATHPVLAGTYEQYF
TRBJ2-3 | TRBV18 | CASSPTGTYTDTQYF
TRBJ2-1 | TRBV5-1 | CASIRTSGESSYNEQFF
TRBJ1-5 | TRBV2 | CASSEGTVGNQPQHF
TRBJ2-1 | TRBV5-1 | CASSWASGSPGGEQFF
TRBJ2-7 | TRBV7-9 | CASSPDGTGHDEQYF
TRBJ2-3 | TRBV27 | CASSPFSGGSADTQYF
TRBJ2-3 | TRBV7-9 | CASSPPLGGRVTHTQYF
TRBJ1-1 | TRBV7-9 | CASSSNRVRVTEAFF
TRBJ2-5 | TRBV7-9 | CASSPVAGLVTQYF
TRBJ2-3 | TRBV7-3 | CASSNGGSTDTQYF
TRBJ2-3 | TRBV2 | CASIPAGTGTQYF
TRBJ2-2 | TRBV19 | CASSRPRTSGTGELFF
TRBJ2-1 | TRBV5-1 | CASSLVTSGPYNEQFF
TRBJ1-4 | TRBV27 | CASSHRGPDEKLFF
TRBJ1-2 | TRBV24-1 | CATSDPSSGGSYTF
TRBJ2-4 | TRBV29-1 | CSVPAGDIQYF
TRBJ1-5 | TRBV7-3 | CASILRRRTGENQPQHF
TRBJ2-7 | TRBV10-1 | CASSESREYEQYF
TRBJ2-1 | TRBV10-1 | CASSRLAGDYNEQFF
TRBJ1-5 | TRBV27 | CASRMITGGASQPQHF
TRBJ2-3 | TRBV5-1 | CASSFTSGGTDTQYF
TRBJ2-7 | TRBV5-1 | CASSQGHPGGYEQYF
TRBJ1-1 | TRBV4-1 | CASSQDMGSMVAFF
TRBJ1-2 | TRBV24-1 | CATSDFQQGIYGYTF